This T cell receptor (beta chain) originates from a study of T cells in Graves' hyperthyroidism and ophthalmopathy. This clonotype was recorded many times. From RNA transcripts, TCR beta CDR3 regions were amplified. Researchers ran a first-round RT-PCR on the TCR CDR3 using the HTBI primer set. MiXCR was run by TCRdb on the multiplex PCR reads, yielding one entry per CDR3 protein. The top ten hold 2.5% to 4% of the sample, which has roughly 640,000 distinct CDR3 sequences, roughly 16% seen once. Germline values: CDR1 SNHLY, CDR2 FYNNEI. This CDR3 spans 13 amino acids. V was trimmed by 7 bases and J by 2 bases, leaving 11 bases between them.

The receptor was isolated from a woman aged 40-49 years with Graves' ophthalmopathy. This sequence joins TRBV2 and TRBJ1-1; D gene unclear. Sequencing used blood. CDR3 DNA sequence: TGTGCCAGCACGGTCGGAAGCAACACTGAAGCTTTCTTT. Translating gives CASTVGSNTEAFF.